This is a list of T cell receptor beta chains from one sample in a study of beta chain features in type 1 diabetes. The assay was immunoSEQ multiplex PCR, and TCRdb's table has in-frame clones only and misses some. The table records about 360,000 clones, 10% to 15% of them present only once. What was sequenced was naive CD4+ T cells from blood. Source of these receptors: a man aged 18 to 35 in good health. Both conserved end residues are part of each CDR3. Each record gives: clone size, CDR3 length, V gene, D gene, J gene, CDR3 protein, CDR3 DNA. D genes are given only for firm matches. Expanded clones get a size class; other rows say once, few or many, or leave the size out.

>few|17|TRBV19|TRBD1|TRBJ1-5
CASTGLRDRAVEQPQHF
TGTGCCAGTACGGGCCTCCGGGACAGGGCGGTAGAGCAGCCCCAGCATTTT
>few|13|TRBV6-5|NA|TRBJ2-7
CASSLRHSYEQYF
TGTGCCAGCAGTTTGAGACACTCCTACGAGCAGTACTTC
>NA|15|TRBV28|NA|TRBJ2-7
CASSFTGSLYYEQYF
TGTGCCAGCAGTTTCACAGGGTCACTCTACTACGAGCAGTACTTC
>NA|14|TRBV28|NA|TRBJ2-7
CASSLRMGGYEQYF
TGTGCCAGCAGTTTACGGATGGGGGGCTACGAGCAGTACTTC
>few|14|TRBV5-4|NA|TRBJ2-7
CASSLAGLAYEQYF
TGTGCCAGCAGCTTGGCGGGTCTTGCCTACGAGCAGTACTTC
>NA|17|TRBV4-3|NA|TRBJ2-1
CASSQVGGGSSYNEQFF
TGCGCCAGCAGCCAAGTTGGTGGTGGGAGCTCCTACAATGAGCAGTTCTTC
>once|11|TRBV5-8|TRBD1|TRBJ1-2
CASSTGVSFPF
TGTGCCAGCAGTACAGGGGTCTCCTTTCCCTTC
>few|15|TRBV5-4|TRBD1|TRBJ2-3
CASSPWDRGTDTQYF
TGTGCCAGCAGCCCATGGGACAGGGGCACAGATACGCAGTATTTT
>NA|15|TRBV19|NA|TRBJ1-2
CASSIFGGARDGYTF
TGTGCCAGTAGTATATTTGGGGGGGCGCGGGACGGCTACACCTTC
>once|17|TRBV19|NA|TRBJ1-5
CASSTRTGGISNQPQHF
TGTGCCAGTAGTACCCGGACGGGGGGTATTAGCAATCAGCCCCAGCATTTT
>few|17|TRBV4-3|NA|TRBJ2-7
CASSPRGGSGLSYEQYF
TGCGCCAGCAGCCCAAGGGGAGGCAGTGGGCTCTCCTACGAGCAGTACTTC
>NA|14|TRBV29-1|TRBD1|TRBJ1-4
CSVARTGGAEKLFF
TGCAGCGTTGCACGGACAGGGGGTGCTGAAAAACTGTTTTTT
>few|13|TRBV28|TRBD1|TRBJ2-7
CAIRTGNSYEQYF
TGTGCCATCCGGACAGGTAACTCCTACGAGCAGTACTTC
>NA|15|TRBV7-2|TRBD1|TRBJ1-1
CASSVRGQGITEAFF
TGTGCCAGCAGCGTTCGGGGACAGGGGATCACTGAAGCTTTCTTT
>NA|15|TRBV30|TRBD1|TRBJ2-1
CAWSVSDRAYNEQFF
TGTGCCTGGAGTGTTAGTGACAGGGCCTACAATGAGCAGTTCTTC
>NA|16|TRBV5-4|TRBD1|TRBJ1-1
CASSLGGTGVGTEAFF
TGTGCCAGCAGCTTGGGGGGGACAGGGGTGGGCACTGAAGCTTTCTTT
>few|15|TRBV4-1|NA|TRBJ2-4
CASSQRVIAKNIQYF
TGCGCCAGCAGCCAACGGGTGATAGCCAAAAACATTCAGTACTTC
>NA|15|TRBV4-3|TRBD1|TRBJ2-2
CAGKRQGREAGELFF
TGCGCCGGGAAACGACAGGGAAGAGAAGCCGGGGAGCTGTTTTTT
>NA|13|TRBV10-3|NA|TRBJ1-2
CAISDSGNYGYTF
TGTGCCATCAGTGACTCAGGGAACTATGGCTACACCTTC
>NA|15|TRBV18|TRBD1|TRBJ1-2
CASSPQGQGDYGYTF
TGTGCCAGCTCACCACAGGGACAGGGGGATTATGGCTACACCTTC
>NA|13|TRBV28|NA|TRBJ2-7
CASNGGWSYEQYF
TGTGCCAGCAATGGAGGGTGGTCCTACGAGCAGTACTTC
>few|15|TRBV9|NA|TRBJ2-1
CASSPPQAWNNEQFF
TGTGCCAGCAGCCCTCCGCAGGCGTGGAACAATGAGCAGTTCTTC
>few|14|TRBV2|TRBD1|TRBJ2-7
CASSVGTGSYEQYF
TGTGCCAGCAGTGTCGGGACAGGCTCCTACGAGCAGTACTTC
>few|13|TRBV18|TRBD2|TRBJ2-7
CASSISGSREQYF
TGTGCCAGCTCGATTAGCGGGAGTAGGGAGCAGTACTTC
>NA|14|TRBV7-9|NA|TRBJ1-2
CATPQRGELYGYTF
TGTGCCACCCCCCAGCGGGGGGAACTCTATGGCTACACCTTC
>NA|13|TRBV28|NA|TRBJ2-4
CASSYRGRNIQYF
TGTGCCAGCAGTTATAGGGGTAGAAACATTCAGTACTTC
>NA|14|TRBV6-4|NA|TRBJ2-7
CASRVIGSSYEQYF
TGTGCCAGCAGGGTCATCGGGTCCTCCTACGAGCAGTACTTC
>NA|14|TRBV10-3|NA|TRBJ2-2
CAIKGGEDTGELFF
TGTGCCATCAAAGGTGGGGAGGACACCGGGGAGCTGTTTTTT
>few|14|TRBV28|TRBD1|TRBJ1-2
CASSRTGRTYGYTF
TGTGCCAGCAGTCGGACAGGGAGAACCTATGGCTACACCTTC
>few|16|TRBV5-1|TRBD1|TRBJ2-3
CASSLGQGLSTDTQYF
TGCGCCAGCAGCTTGGGACAGGGGCTTAGCACAGATACGCAGTATTTT
>few|17|TRBV4-3|NA|TRBJ2-1
CASSQGFGVAGPNEQFF
TGCGCCAGCAGCCAAGGATTCGGCGTGGCAGGGCCCAATGAGCAGTTCTTC
>NA|13|TRBV6-5|NA|TRBJ2-1
CASSPRTGVEQFF
TGTGCCAGCAGCCCACGGACTGGGGTAGAGCAGTTCTTC
>few|15|TRBV5-4|NA|TRBJ2-3
CASSYLGGSTDTQYF
TGTGCCAGCAGCTACCTTGGCGGGAGCACAGATACGCAGTATTTT
>NA|15|TRBV7-2|TRBD1|TRBJ1-1
CASSITGAMNTEAFF
TGTGCCAGCAGCATAACAGGGGCCATGAACACTGAAGCTTTCTTT
>few|16|TRBV2|NA|TRBJ2-2
CASSADSLMNTGELFF
TGTGCCAGCAGTGCTGACAGTCTTATGAACACCGGGGAGCTGTTTTTT
>NA|13|TRBV18|NA|TRBJ2-7
CASRQDGSYEQYF
TGTGCCAGCCGACAGGACGGCTCCTACGAGCAGTACTTC
>NA|13|TRBV10-3|NA|TRBJ1-5
CAITDDRNQPQHF
TGTGCCATCACCGACGACAGAAATCAGCCCCAGCATTTT
>few|12|TRBV2|NA|TRBJ2-7
CASTIEVHEQYF
TGTGCCAGCACTATCGAAGTCCACGAGCAGTACTTC
>NA|15|TRBV28|TRBD1|TRBJ2-5
CARSKRGTDEETQYF
TGTGCCAGGTCTAAGAGGGGGACAGACGAAGAGACCCAGTACTTC
>few|13|TRBV28|NA|TRBJ1-2
CASSPGADRGYTF
TGTGCCAGCAGTCCTGGGGCAGATCGTGGCTACACCTTC